The 30 T cell receptor beta chains listed next were all sequenced from one sample in a study of blood T cell repertoires in COVID-19. The protocol was immunoSEQ multiplex PCR, while the TCRdb copy is restricted to in-frame clones and leaves out a portion. The sample includes roughly 27,000 clones, 60% to 85% of them seen just once. The sample taken for sequencing was peripheral blood. The receptor set was obtained from an elderly man with active or convalescent COVID-19.

This clone appeared once. The CDR3 spells CASSVRDKTRNEQFF. The DNA for the CDR3 is TGTGCCAGCAGTGTCCGGGACAAAACCCGCAATGAGCAGTTCTTC. The genes are TRBV28 and TRBJ2-1; weak D call: TRBD1 (6 bases). The CDR3 is 15 residues long. The germline V gene encodes CDR1 MDHEN and CDR2 SYDVKM. Trimming removed 5 bases at V and 6 bases at J, with 17 bases between.

This chain uses TRBV2 with TRBJ2-1; 13 nucleotides match TRBD2. In germline, CDR1 is SNHLY, CDR2 FYNNEI. The V gene end was trimmed by 6 bases and the J gene end by 4 bases; junction bases not matched to a gene: 3. The CDR3 consists of 15 residues. The DNA of the CDR3 is TGTGCCAGCAGGGGGACTAGCGGGACTTACAATGAGCAGTTCTTC. This translates into CASRGTSGTYNEQFF.

This chain connects TRBV24-1 to TRBJ2-7; 10 bases fit TRBD2. V was pared by 4 bases and J by 5 bases, with 10 bases of the junction left unmatched. The CDR3 has 16 residues. The germline V gene has CDR1 KGHDR and CDR2 SFDVKD. The CDR3 is CATSEPQAGGLHEQYF. Here the CDR3 DNA reads TGTGCCACCAGTGAACCGCAAGCGGGAGGGCTTCACGAGCAGTACTTC.

The chain recombines TRBV20-1 with TRBJ2-7; D call uncertain. The length of the CDR3 is 11 residues. The ends were cut back, 2 bases at V and 4 bases at J, with 6 bases in the middle. Per the germline V gene, CDR1 is DFQATT and CDR2 is SNEGSKA (reference sequence). This chain's CDR3 is CSARNLYEQYF. The CDR3, as DNA: TGCAGTGCTAGAAACTTGTACGAGCAGTACTTC.

Sample share makes this clone medium-sized. V is TRBV12-3 or TRBV12-4 and J is TRBJ1-1; D is unresolved. Between the trimmed V and J ends, which lost 6 bases and 0 bases, there was a span of 8 bases. The CDR3 consists of 13 residues. CDR3 sequence (DNA): TGTGCCAGCAGCACGACTCTGAACACTGAAGCTTTCTTT. Translating it yields CASSTTLNTEAFF.

This clone came up a few times. The rearrangement links TRBV7-9 to TRBJ1-5; no reliable D call. The CDR3 contains 12 residues. Per the germline V gene, CDR1 is SEHNR and CDR2 is FQNEAQ (reference sequence). Trimming removed 8 bases at V and 11 bases at J, with 16 bases between. The CDR3 nucleotides are TGTGCCAGCCGACGTAACTATGGTACCCAGCATTTT. This translates into CASRRNYGTQHF.

This sequence joins TRBV2 and TRBJ1-2; tentatively, D is TRBD1 (6 bases). The CDR3 has 13 amino acids. CDR1 SNHLY and CDR2 FYNNEI come from the germline V gene. V lost 6 bases and J 4 bases, leaving 12 bases between the germline ends. The CDR3 coding sequence is TGTGCCAGCAGAAAGGACAGCTCCTATGGCTACACCTTC. Translation gives CASRKDSSYGYTF.

This chain uses TRBV5-6 with TRBJ1-6; 9 bases map to TRBD1. The CDR3 runs to 14 residues. The J segment lost 8 bases and the V segment lost 7 bases, leaving 7 bases of the junction unmatched. Germline CDR1 SGHDT, CDR2 YYEEEE. This chain's CDR3 is CASSSGTGYSPLHF. The CDR3 coding sequence is TGTGCCAGCTCATCCGGGACAGGGTATTCACCCCTCCACTTT. Drawing the rest from reference TRBV5-6 and TRBJ1-6, the complete variable domain is DAGVTQSPTHLIKTRGQQVTLRCSPKSGHDTVSWYQQALGQGPQFIFQYYEEEERQRGNFPDRFSGHQFPNYSSELNVNALLLGDSALYLCASSSGTGYSPLHFGNGTRLTVT.

V gene TRBV5-4 combines with J gene TRBJ2-3; TRBD2 matches at 8 bases. CDR1 is SGHNT and CDR2 is YYREEE in the germline V gene (reference sequence). The CDR3 consists of 16 residues. The junction had 9 bases not matched to a gene; V was cut back by 4 bases and J by 2 bases. This CDR3 reads CASSLGVGRATDTQYF. The CDR3 DNA is TGTGCCAGCAGCCTGGGGGTCGGGAGGGCCACAGATACGCAGTATTTT.

V and J are TRBV12-3 or TRBV12-4 and TRBJ2-7; perhaps TRBD1 as D (5 bases). The CDR3 is 13 residues long. The V end lost 2 bases, the J end lost 3 bases, and 8 bases lay between the germline ends. CDR3 residues: CASSLNQGYEQYF. The CDR3 nucleotides read TGTGCCAGCAGTTTAAATCAGGGCTACGAGCAGTACTTC.

A single count supports this clone. V is TRBV19 and J is TRBJ2-7; D is perhaps TRBD2 (6 bases). The germline CDR1 and CDR2 sequences are LNHDA and SQIVND (reference sequence). Deletions cut 7 bases from V and 1 base from J, with 14 bases between. The CDR3 spans 14 residues. CDR3 residues: CASKTGLFSYEQYF. CDR3 sequence (DNA): TGTGCCAGTAAAACGGGACTTTTTTCCTACGAGCAGTACTTC.

The sample holds one count of this clone. The chain joins TRBV20-1 to TRBJ2-2, with D tentatively TRBD1 (5 bases). The V gene's germline CDR1 is DFQATT and CDR2 SNEGSKA (reference sequence). The CDR3 has 16 residues. With 5 bases removed from V and 0 bases from J, the gap between germline ends came to 16 bases. CDR3 residues: CSARAGPLSNTGELFF. In DNA, the CDR3 is TGCAGTGCTCGTGCAGGGCCCCTTTCGAACACCGGGGAGCTGTTTTTT.

This clone turned up a few times. The same CDR3 arises from other DNA sequences in this sample as well. The rearrangement links TRBV7-2 to TRBJ1-6; TRBD1 agrees at 8 bases. This CDR3 comprises 17 residues. CDR1 and CDR2 (germline): SGHTA, FQGNSA. The ends lost 3 bases at V and 6 bases at J; junction bases unmatched: 10. The CDR3 loop is CASSFRQGNTPNSPLHF. The DNA for the CDR3 is TGTGCCAGCAGCTTCCGACAGGGGAATACTCCTAATTCACCCCTCCACTTT.

The chain employs TRBV9 and TRBJ2-1; D remains unclear. Trimming took 0 bases from V and 9 from J, leaving 4 bases between them. This CDR3 is 11 amino acids long. Germline V gives CDR1 SGDLS, CDR2 YYNGEE. The CDR3 DNA reads as TGTGCCAGCAGCGTAGCTGTTGAGCAGTTCTTC. It codes for CASSVAVEQFF.

J is TRBJ2-7 and V is TRBV3-1 (or the pseudogene TRBV3-2); 11 nucleotides match TRBD2. The CDR3 covers 15 residues. Germline V CDR1 and CDR2: LGHDT, YNNKEL (reference sequence). The V gene end was trimmed by 0 bases and the J gene end by 8 bases; junction bases not matched to a gene: 6. The CDR3 loop reads CASSQDPPSGGQQYF. The CDR3 DNA is TGTGCCAGCAGCCAAGATCCCCCTAGCGGGGGGCAGCAGTACTTC.

Only one count was recorded for this clone. The V and J genes are TRBV6-6 and TRBJ2-7, with TRBD1 matching 9 bases. This CDR3 is 14 amino acids long. After removal of 2 bases from V and 3 bases from J, the junction contained 2 bases not matched to a gene. Germline lookup yields CDR1 MNHNY and CDR2 SVGAGI (reference sequence). The CDR3 nucleotides read TGTGCCAGCAGTTACGACAGGGGGATCTACGAGCAGTACTTC. It encodes CASSYDRGIYEQYF.

The chain's CDR3 is CASSRQYDSSYEQYF. In DNA, the CDR3 is TGTGCCAGCAGTCGACAGTACGATAGCTCCTACGAGCAGTACTTC. This rearrangement joins TRBV6-5 to TRBJ2-7, with D possibly TRBD1 on 5 matching bases. The CDR3 covers 15 residues. Germline V gene data show CDR1 as MNHEY and CDR2 as SVGAGI. Trimming stripped 5 bases from V and 0 bases from J, with 14 bases between.

V and J are TRBV7-7 and TRBJ2-5, with D perhaps TRBD1 (6 bases). The CDR3 has 16 residues. Per germline, CDR1 SSHAT and CDR2 FNYEAQ (reference sequence). Trimming removed 0 bases at V and 4 bases at J, with 15 bases between. CDR3 DNA sequence: TGTGCCAGCAGCTTAGCGGCAGGGGCAGCAAGAGAGACCCAGTACTTC. Residues: CASSLAAGAARETQYF.

The gene calls are TRBV7-8 and TRBJ2-6, with D perhaps matching TRBD1 (5 bases). CDR1 SGHVS and CDR2 FQNEAQ come from the germline V gene. Deletions cut 1 base from V and 2 bases from J, with 15 bases between. This CDR3 comprises 18 residues. As DNA, the CDR3 is TGTGCCAGCAGCTTAGGGACATATAGGGGTCCTGGGGCCAACGTCCTGACTTTC. Amino acid sequence: CASSLGTYRGPGANVLTF.

The chain uses TRBV11-1 and TRBJ2-1; TRBD2 is a possible D gene (6 bases). Per the germline V gene, CDR1 is SGHAT and CDR2 is FQDESV (reference sequence). Trimming pared 6 bases from V and 6 bases from J, leaving 15 bases between. The CDR3 is 14 amino acids. The CDR3 loop is CASSSLGGINEQFF. CDR3 in DNA: TGTGCCAGCAGTTCCCTAGGCGGGATCAATGAGCAGTTCTTC.

The chain has TRBV7-2 and TRBJ1-1; no firm D call. The CDR3 runs to 14 residues. Trimming stripped 5 bases from V and 5 bases from J, with 15 bases between. Germline lookup yields CDR1 SGHTA and CDR2 FQGNSA. The CDR3, as DNA: TGTGCCAGCAGCCCCATCGGAGGTATTACTGAAGCTTTCTTT. As protein: CASSPIGGITEAFF.

This chain joins TRBV6-1 and TRBJ2-7; weak D call: TRBD1 (7 bases). The CDR3 covers 15 residues. Germline values: CDR1 MNHNS, CDR2 SASEGT. V was clipped by 1 base and J by 2 bases, with 12 bases between them. CDR3 sequence (DNA): TGTGCCAGCAGTGAAGTTCCAGGGGGGCCCTACGAGCAGTACTTC. It yields the protein CASSEVPGGPYEQYF.

This clone was counted only a few times. The chain joins TRBV6-6 to TRBJ1-2; no firm D call. The CDR3 totals 13 residues. Trimming left V 3 bases short and J 3 bases short, with 8 bases between. Germline CDR1 MNHNY, CDR2 SVGAGI (reference sequence). The CDR3: CASSYLADYGYTF. The CDR3 DNA reads TGTGCCAGCAGTTATTTGGCGGACTATGGCTACACCTTC.

This clone was seen a few times. The V call is TRBV9, the J call TRBJ2-7; D perhaps matches TRBD2 (6 bases). The CDR3 runs 13 residues. The germline CDR1 and CDR2 sequences are SGDLS and YYNGEE. Trimming stripped 1 base from V and 6 bases from J, with 11 bases between. CDR3: CASSVSGVAEQYF. For the CDR3, the DNA is TGTGCCAGCAGCGTATCGGGGGTTGCCGAGCAGTACTTC.

This clone was counted a few times. This chain links TRBV5-1 with TRBJ2-5; D might be TRBD2 (6 bases). The CDR3 covers 16 residues. CDR1 and CDR2 (germline): SGHRS, YFSETQ. Trimming took 3 bases from V and 4 from J, leaving 19 bases between them. The CDR3 coding sequence is TGCGCCAGCAGCTACCAAGCGGGTCTTGCCCGAGAGACCCAGTACTTC. Its protein is CASSYQAGLARETQYF.

V is TRBV28 and J is TRBJ1-5; D ambiguous. CDR3 length equals 15 residues. From germline, CDR1 is MDHEN and CDR2 SYDVKM. Deletions cut 8 bases from V and 4 bases from J, with 18 bases between. The CDR3 bases are TGTGCCAGCGGCATCCAGGTTCATCAAAATCAGCCCCAGCATTTT. Its protein product is CASGIQVHQNQPQHF.

CDR3 sequence (DNA): TGTGCCACCAGCAGATTGACGGGGAACTATGGCTACACCTTC. It is translated as CATSRLTGNYGYTF. This rearrangement joins TRBV15 to TRBJ1-2; the D is unclear. The V end was cut by 2 bases, the J end by 2 bases, with 9 bases between. The CDR3 totals 14 residues. CDR1 and CDR2 from the germline V gene are LNHNV and YYDKDF (reference sequence).

The CDR3 sequence is CASSILQGYEQYF. CDR3 coding DNA: TGTGCCAGTAGTATTCTTCAGGGCTACGAGCAGTACTTC. This chain uses TRBV19 with TRBJ2-7; D is possibly TRBD1 (5 bases). Germline CDR1 LNHDA, CDR2 SQIVND (reference sequence). Trimming took off 3 bases at V and 3 bases at J, with 9 bases between the two ends. The CDR3 is 13 amino acids. Based on the CDR3 plus reference TRBV19 and TRBJ2-7, the full variable domain is DGGITQSPKYLFRKEGQNVTLSCEQNLNHDAMYWYRQDPGQGLRLIYYSQIVNDFQKGDIAEGYSVSREKKESFPLTVTSAQKNPTAFYLCASSILQGYEQYFGPGTRLTVT.

This chain uses TRBV5-1 with TRBJ1-6; 8 positions agree with TRBD1. The V gene's germline CDR1 is SGHRS and CDR2 YFSETQ. This CDR3 is 14 amino acids long. Germline trimming cut 5 bases from V and 9 bases from J; bases unmatched to any gene: 7. CDR3 loop: CASREGQGVSPLHF. CDR3 DNA sequence: TGCGCCAGCAGGGAAGGACAGGGAGTTTCACCCCTCCACTTT.

This chain joins TRBV4-3 and TRBJ1-5; TRBD1 agrees at 9 bases. Germline CDR1 LGHNA, CDR2 YSLEER. The V segment lost 1 base and the J segment 7 bases; nucleotides outside the gene matches: 5. The CDR3 is made up of 15 amino acids. Here the CDR3 reads CASSQGDRVGQPQHF. The CDR3 bases are TGCGCCAGCAGCCAAGGGGACAGGGTGGGGCAGCCCCAGCATTTT.